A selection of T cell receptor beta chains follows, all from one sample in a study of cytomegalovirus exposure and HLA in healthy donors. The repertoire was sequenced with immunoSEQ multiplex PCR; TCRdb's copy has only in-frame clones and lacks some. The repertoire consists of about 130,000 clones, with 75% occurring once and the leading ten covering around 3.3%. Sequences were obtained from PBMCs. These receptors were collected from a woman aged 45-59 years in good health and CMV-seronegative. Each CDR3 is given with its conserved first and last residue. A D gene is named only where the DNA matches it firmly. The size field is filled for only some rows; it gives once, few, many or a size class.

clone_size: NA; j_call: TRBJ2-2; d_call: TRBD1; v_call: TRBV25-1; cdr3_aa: CASSDSPGQGANTGELFF; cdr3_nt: TGTGCCAGCAGTGACTCTCCGGGACAGGGGGCGAACACCGGGGAGCTGTTTTTT
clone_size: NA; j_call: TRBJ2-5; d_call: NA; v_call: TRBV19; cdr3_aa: CASSIDSQETQYF; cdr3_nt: TGTGCCAGTAGTATCGACAGCCAAGAGACCCAGTACTTC
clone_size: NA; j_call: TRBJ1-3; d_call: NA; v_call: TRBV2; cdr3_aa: CASSGGTSGNTIYF; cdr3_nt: TGTGCCAGCAGTGGCGGGACCTCTGGAAACACCATATATTTT
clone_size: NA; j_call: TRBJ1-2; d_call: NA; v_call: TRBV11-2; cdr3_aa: CASSLDSGQTYGYTF; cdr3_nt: TGTGCCAGCAGCTTAGATTCCGGACAGACCTATGGCTACACCTTC
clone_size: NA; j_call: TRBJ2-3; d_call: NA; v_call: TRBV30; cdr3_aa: CAWSGPQVIADTQYF; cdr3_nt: TGTGCCTGGAGTGGGCCCCAGGTAATTGCAGATACGCAGTATTTT
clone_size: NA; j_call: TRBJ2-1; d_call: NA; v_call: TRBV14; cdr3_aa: CASSQDLDNEQFF; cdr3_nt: TGTGCCAGCAGCCAAGACCTCGACAATGAGCAGTTCTTC
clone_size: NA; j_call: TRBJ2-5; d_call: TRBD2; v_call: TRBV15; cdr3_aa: CATSRSIAGGHWYF; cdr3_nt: TGTGCCACCAGCAGGAGCATAGCGGGAGGCCATTGGTACTTC
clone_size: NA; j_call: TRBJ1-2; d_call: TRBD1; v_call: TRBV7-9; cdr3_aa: CSSSLAQGVNYGYTF; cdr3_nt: TGTTCCAGCAGCTTAGCGCAGGGGGTCAACTATGGCTACACCTTC
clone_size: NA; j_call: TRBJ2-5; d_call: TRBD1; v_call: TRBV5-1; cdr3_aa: CASSLGDRRSIQETQYF; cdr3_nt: TGCGCCAGCAGCTTGGGGGACAGGCGGTCTATTCAAGAGACCCAGTACTTC
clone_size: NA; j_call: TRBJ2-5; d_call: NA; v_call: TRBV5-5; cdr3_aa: CASRWGGGRETQYF; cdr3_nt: TGTGCCAGCAGGTGGGGGGGCGGTAGAGAGACCCAGTACTTC
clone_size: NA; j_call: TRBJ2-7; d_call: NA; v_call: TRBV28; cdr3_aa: CASNDYPRGRSYEQYF; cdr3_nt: TGTGCCAGCAACGATTACCCCAGGGGGAGGTCCTACGAGCAGTACTTC
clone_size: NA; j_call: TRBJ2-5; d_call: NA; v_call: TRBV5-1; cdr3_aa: CASSPDWRQETQYF; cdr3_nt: TGCGCCAGCAGCCCGGACTGGCGGCAAGAGACCCAGTACTTC
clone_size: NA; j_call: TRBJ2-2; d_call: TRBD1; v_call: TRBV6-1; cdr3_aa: CASRLGQGDTGELFF; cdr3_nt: TGTGCCAGCAGACTAGGACAGGGAGACACCGGGGAGCTGTTTTTT
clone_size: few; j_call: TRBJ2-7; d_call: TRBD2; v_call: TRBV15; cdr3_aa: CATSRDIGRVPSYEQYF; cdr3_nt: TGTGCCACCAGCAGAGATATTGGGAGGGTGCCGTCCTACGAGCAGTACTTC
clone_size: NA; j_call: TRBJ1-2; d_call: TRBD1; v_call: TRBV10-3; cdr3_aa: CAISEQGIYGYTF; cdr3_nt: TGTGCCATCAGTGAACAGGGGATCTATGGCTACACCTTC
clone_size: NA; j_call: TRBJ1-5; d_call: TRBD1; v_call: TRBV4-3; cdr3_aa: CASSRDRGYQPQHF; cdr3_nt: TGCGCCAGCAGTCGGGACAGGGGCTATCAGCCCCAGCATTTT
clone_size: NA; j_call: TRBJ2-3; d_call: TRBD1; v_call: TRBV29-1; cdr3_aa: CSGKQGTGTDTQYF; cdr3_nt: TGCAGCGGAAAACAGGGGACAGGCACAGATACGCAGTATTTT
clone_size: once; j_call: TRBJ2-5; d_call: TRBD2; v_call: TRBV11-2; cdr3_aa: CASSLWRSGRAEETQYF; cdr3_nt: TGTGCCAGCAGCTTATGGCGCAGCGGGAGGGCCGAAGAGACCCAGTACTTC
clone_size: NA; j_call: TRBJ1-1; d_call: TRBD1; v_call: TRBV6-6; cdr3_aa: CASIPPGQMNTEAFF; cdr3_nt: TGTGCCAGCATCCCTCCGGGACAGATGAACACTGAAGCTTTCTTT
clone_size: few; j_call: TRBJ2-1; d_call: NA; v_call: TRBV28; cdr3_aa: CASRYGLTSYNEQFF; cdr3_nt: TGTGCCAGCAGGTACGGACTGACTTCTTACAATGAGCAGTTCTTC
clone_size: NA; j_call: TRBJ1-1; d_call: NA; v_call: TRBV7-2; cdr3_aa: CASSFSEGTEAFF; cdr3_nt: TGTGCCAGCAGCTTTTCGGAGGGCACTGAAGCTTTCTTT
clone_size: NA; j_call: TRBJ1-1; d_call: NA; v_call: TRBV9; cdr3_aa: CASSPPRGFRTEAFF; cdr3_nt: TGTGCCAGCAGCCCCCCCCGAGGGTTTAGGACTGAAGCTTTCTTT
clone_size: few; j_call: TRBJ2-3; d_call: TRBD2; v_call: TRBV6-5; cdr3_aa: CASSYSGRVTDTQYF; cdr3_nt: TGTGCCAGCAGTTACTCCGGGAGGGTCACAGATACGCAGTATTTT
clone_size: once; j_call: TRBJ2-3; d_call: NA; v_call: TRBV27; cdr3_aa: CASSLRGNTDTQYF; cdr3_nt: TGTGCCAGCAGTCTTCGTGGCAACACAGATACGCAGTATTTT
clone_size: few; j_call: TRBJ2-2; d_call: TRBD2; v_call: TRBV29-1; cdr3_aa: CSVAGGPTTTGELFF; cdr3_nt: TGCAGCGTTGCGGGAGGACCTACTACCACCGGGGAGCTGTTTTTT
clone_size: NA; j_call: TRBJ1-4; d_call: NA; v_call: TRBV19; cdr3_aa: CASSIDREGEEKLFF; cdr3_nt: TGTGCCAGTAGTATAGATAGAGAGGGAGAGGAGAAACTGTTTTTT
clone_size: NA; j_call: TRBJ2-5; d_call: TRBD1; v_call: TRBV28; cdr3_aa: CASAPPGQGRETQYF; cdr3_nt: TGTGCCAGCGCCCCCCCGGGACAGGGACGAGAGACCCAGTACTTC